This T cell receptor (beta chain) was recorded in a study of vaccination effects on CD4 cells after COVID-19. Points from the study as a whole: Researchers report that only 1 of 255 vaccine-induced clones in healthy vaccinees cross-reacted with common cold coronaviruses. Missing from the study were early post-infection timepoints, and its convalescent patients were few.

Antigen-specific CD4+ T cells were expanded (with viral peptide pools) by the ViraFEST assay ahead of sequencing. Culture lasted roughly eleven days before CD4+ T cell isolation. Prior SARS-CoV-2 infection was absent in the vaccine recipients, as shown by negative nucleocapsid antibodies. With 10 ug/ml peptides and around 9.6 IU/ml IL-2, a few million PBMC per well were cultured. Comments on this clone: The antigen is undetermined.

Using immunoSEQ multiplex PCR, the repertoire was profiled, and TCRdb retains in-frame clones only, with some absent. The sample shows around 20,000 clones, less than 85% of them seen only once. The CDR3 totals 12 residues. Trimming took off 5 bases at V and 8 bases at J, with 12 bases between the two ends. The V gene's germline CDR1 is LNHDA and CDR2 SQIVND (reference sequence). Material: CD4+ T cells from PBMCs cultured with HCoV-229E spike peptides, obtained before COVID-19 vaccination. This clonotype originated in a human donor who received a COVID-19 vaccine. The gene calls are TRBV19 and TRBJ1-2; the D is unclear. CDR3 bases: TGTGCCAGTAGTTTCTCGGGGAGAGGCTACACCTTC. Its protein is CASSFSGRGYTF.